The entry that follows covers one T cell receptor beta chain sequence. Its target is not known. For every donor, a draw yielded around 10 milliliters of peripheral blood. The sample is drawn from a study of blood T cells in healthy people across ages. Whole-study findings and limits: Changes in expanded clonotypes were possibly confounded, as the CMV status of donors was unknown.

The CDR3 contains 16 residues. Trimming pared 6 bases from V and 4 bases from J, leaving 21 bases between. CDR1 is MNHEY, CDR2 SVGAGI, per germline. Through a sample-barcoded 5' primer and a J-beta primer mix, a second PCR was run for about 6 to 12 cycles. A single record per CDR3 protein comes from TCRdb applying MiXCR to the 5' RACE reads. Of 1.4 million or so distinct CDR3 sequences in the sample, 40% to 45% were seen once. The chain uses TRBV6-5 and TRBJ1-1; D not resolved. The sample taken for sequencing was blood. The receptor was isolated from a woman under 30 in good health. CDR3 loop: CASRLVTAGSGTEAFF. The CDR3 DNA is TGTGCCAGCAGACTAGTTACCGCCGGGTCTGGCACTGAAGCTTTCTTT.